The entry that follows covers one TCR beta chain sequence. The sample is drawn from a study of blood T cell repertoires in COVID-19. At the level of the study: Both acute and convalescent COVID-19 samples were obtained from the United States, Italy and Spain. T cells, B-cell-depleted T cells, or PBMCs provided the cDNA or gDNA that served as material.

Seattle-derived patients entered the study during active infection and were followed longitudinally. Authors' data handling: Amplification from reference gene primers served as the basis for estimated nucleated cell counts. Libraries were prepared by immunoSEQ multiplex PCR; TCRdb keeps only in-frame clonotypes and omits some of them. The V and J calls and clone size are taken from that table; D and trimming were inferred from the DNA. The sample holds about 250,000 clones, approximately 89% seen once. Germline CDR1 is KGHDR and CDR2 is SFDVKD. This CDR3 contains 16 residues. Losses at the gene ends were 2 bases for V and 2 bases for J; bases not matched to a gene: 7.

The sequencing sample was made of peripheral blood. The J gene is TRBJ2-5, the V gene TRBV24-1; 7 nucleotides align to TRBD2. The TCR comes from a woman aged 25-40 years with COVID-19, enrolled during active disease. CDR3 sequence reads: CATSDSGRGSQETQYF. The CDR3 DNA reads as TGTGCCACCAGTGATTCAGGGAGGGGTTCACAAGAGACCCAGTACTTC.